These 14 T cell receptor beta chains were sequenced from one sample in a study of T cell responses to AZD1222 COVID-19 vaccine (dated by TCRdb to the early 2020s). The library relied on the immunoSEQ multiplex PCR assay. The table comes from immuneACCESS by way of TCRdb, which keeps in-frame sequences with V and J called. Part of the clones is missing from these tables; in studies checked, under half for an unresolved V gene and the rest for unknown reasons. The table for this sample lists 55,000 to 65,000 clones; 80% to 90% of them were counted only once. The ten largest account for roughly 16% of the sample. According to the study, the label for this sample's time point signals: baseline before first vaccination. The specimen was peripheral blood, collected on day 0 of AZD1222 vaccination. Receptor source: an adult in good health.

V gene TRBV11-2 combines with J gene TRBJ1-1; the match to TRBD1 covers 7 bases. J gave up 0 bases and V 2 bases, and 9 bases lay outside the gene matches. The CDR3 is 17 amino acids. Germline values: CDR1 SGHAT, CDR2 FQNNGV. The CDR3 DNA sequence: TGTGCCAGCAGCTTATCCCGACAGGGCGGAATGAACACTGAAGCTTTCTTT. Amino acids: CASSLSRQGGMNTEAFF.

This clone was observed a handful of times. V usage is TRBV28 and J usage is TRBJ2-1; D gene uncertain. The CDR3 is 11 amino acids. Per the germline V gene, CDR1 is MDHEN and CDR2 is SYDVKM. Trimming removed 5 bases at V and 15 bases at J, with 14 bases between. CDR3 DNA: TGTGCCAGCAGTCAGACAAGGCCAAGGTTCTTC. This codes for CASSQTRPRFF.

The chain carries TRBV25-1 and TRBJ1-6; possible D gene TRBD1, 5 bases. This CDR3 is built from 15 residues. The V and J ends lost 6 bases and 10 bases respectively, with 19 bases between them. Germline assignment: CDR1 MGHDK and CDR2 SYGVNS. The CDR3 DNA reads as TGTGCCAGCAGCCCCCTCGGGGGTGTTGGCTCACCCCTCCACTTT. The encoded protein is CASSPLGGVGSPLHF.

J is TRBJ1-2 and V is TRBV6-1, with unresolved D. Germline V gene sequence: CDR1 MNHNS, CDR2 SASEGT. CDR3 size: 13 residues. Deletions cut 1 base from V and 7 bases from J, with 10 bases between. CDR3 protein: CASSEERGSGYTF. As DNA, the CDR3 is TGTGCCAGCAGTGAAGAACGAGGATCTGGCTACACCTTC.

The CDR3 is CASRWTDYEQYF. CDR3 DNA: TGTGCCAGCAGGTGGACAGACTACGAGCAGTACTTC. The chain employs TRBV7-6 and TRBJ2-7; D might be TRBD1 (6 bases). V lost 6 bases and J 3 bases, leaving 9 bases between the germline ends. Per germline, CDR1 SGHVS and CDR2 FNYEAQ. CDR3 length: 12 amino acids.

The chain links TRBV6-4 to TRBJ1-2; D is unresolved. The CDR3 contains 13 residues. Between the trimmed V and J ends, which lost 4 bases and 3 bases, there was a span of 9 bases. Germline V CDR1 and CDR2: MRHNA, SNTAGT. The CDR3 sequence: CASSGGRHYGYTF. In nucleotides, the CDR3 is TGTGCCAGCAGTGGTGGCAGACACTATGGCTACACCTTC.

The chain links TRBV7-9 to TRBJ2-2, with 8 bases matching TRBD2. CDR3 length equals 18 residues. The V segment lost 2 bases and the J segment 1 base; nucleotides outside the gene matches: 9. The germline CDR1 and CDR2 sequences are SEHNR and FQNEAQ (reference sequence). The CDR3 protein is CASSLRGLAGENTGELFF. The CDR3 coding sequence is TGTGCCAGCAGCTTAAGAGGTCTAGCGGGCGAGAACACCGGGGAGCTGTTTTTT. Full variable domain (remainder filled in from reference TRBV7-9 and TRBJ2-2): DTGVSQNPRHKITKRGQNVTFRCDPISEHNRLYWYRQTLGQGPEFLTYFQNEAQLEKSRLLSDRFSAERPKGSFSTLEIQRTEQGDSAMYLCASSLRGLAGENTGELFFGEGSRLTVL.

The CDR3 region has the DNA TGTGCCAGCAGCTTAGGGGGCTACAACAATGAGCAGTTCTTC. This gives the protein CASSLGGYNNEQFF. The V and J genes are TRBV5-8 and TRBJ2-1, with 7 positions matching TRBD1. From germline, CDR1 is SGHTS and CDR2 YDEGEE. Trimming took 2 bases from V and 5 from J; bases not matched to a gene: 4. This CDR3 contains 14 residues. Full variable domain (rest looked up from reference TRBV5-8 and TRBJ2-1): EAGVTQSPTHLIKTRGQQATLRCSPISGHTSVYWYQQALGLGLQFLLWYDEGEERNRGNFPPRFSGRQFPNYSSELNVNALELEDSALYLCASSLGGYNNEQFFGPGTRLTVL.

J is TRBJ1-5 and V is TRBV28, with D hard to call. Trimming stripped 2 bases from V and 6 bases from J, with 14 bases between. Germline loops: CDR1 MDHEN, CDR2 SYDVKM. This CDR3 spans 15 amino acids. The CDR3 loop reads CASSLIGERSQPQHF. Here the CDR3 DNA reads TGTGCCAGCAGTTTAATTGGGGAACGGAGTCAGCCCCAGCATTTT.

CDR3 sequence (DNA): TGTGCCAGCAGTTACTCTCTGCGGACGTCCGGGGAGCTGTTTTTT. Translation gives CASSYSLRTSGELFF. The chain joins TRBV6-5 to TRBJ2-2; no reliable D call. The V and J ends lost 0 bases and 6 bases respectively, with 11 bases between them. This CDR3 has 15 residues. Germline lookup yields CDR1 MNHEY and CDR2 SVGAGI.

This rearrangement joins TRBV7-9 to TRBJ1-3; D may be TRBD1 (5 bases). Per germline, CDR1 SEHNR and CDR2 FQNEAQ (reference sequence). The CDR3 is made up of 16 amino acids. V lost 2 bases and J 0 bases, leaving 11 bases between the germline ends. The CDR3 DNA reads TGTGCCAGCAGCTTAAAGGCGAGGGGCTCTGGAAACACCATATATTTT. This encodes CASSLKARGSGNTIYF.

This clone appeared a few times. This rearrangement joins TRBV12-1 to TRBJ1-4; the listed D gene, TRBD1, was not tested against the DNA. TRBV12-1 is a known pseudogene. There are 16 residues in the CDR3. CDR3: CASRPRDREYNEKLFF. Here the CDR3 DNA reads TGTGCCAGCAGGCCCCGGGACAGGGAGTATAATGAAAAACTGTTTTTT.

This clone was counted once. The CDR3 DNA reads TGTGCCAGCAGTACCCAAAGGGGTTACGAGCAGTACTTC. Its protein is CASSTQRGYEQYF. V is TRBV6-5 and J is TRBJ2-7, with a weak D call TRBD1 (5 bases). The CDR3 spans 13 residues. Germline V gives CDR1 MNHEY, CDR2 SVGAGI. The germline V and J ends were trimmed by 5 bases and 4 bases, with 12 bases remaining between them.

This chain uses TRBV12-3 or TRBV12-4 with TRBJ2-7, with D possibly being TRBD1 (5 bases). CDR3 length equals 13 residues. V was trimmed by 6 bases and J by 2 bases, leaving 11 bases between them. The CDR3 region is CASRSGATYEQYF. DNA of the CDR3: TGTGCCAGCAGAAGTGGGGCCACCTACGAGCAGTACTTC.